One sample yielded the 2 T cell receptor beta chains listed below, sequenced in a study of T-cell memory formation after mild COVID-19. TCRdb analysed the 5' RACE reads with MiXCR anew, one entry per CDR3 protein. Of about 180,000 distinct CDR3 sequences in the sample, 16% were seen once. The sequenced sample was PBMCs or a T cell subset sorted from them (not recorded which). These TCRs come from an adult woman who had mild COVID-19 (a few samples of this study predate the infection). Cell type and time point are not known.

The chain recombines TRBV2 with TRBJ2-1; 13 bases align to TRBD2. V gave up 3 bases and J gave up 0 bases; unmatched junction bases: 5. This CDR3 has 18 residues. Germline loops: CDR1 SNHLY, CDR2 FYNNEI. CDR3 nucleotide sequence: TGTGCCAGCAGTGACGGACTAGCGGGAGCTCTCTCCTACAATGAGCAGTTCTTC. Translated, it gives CASSDGLAGALSYNEQFF.

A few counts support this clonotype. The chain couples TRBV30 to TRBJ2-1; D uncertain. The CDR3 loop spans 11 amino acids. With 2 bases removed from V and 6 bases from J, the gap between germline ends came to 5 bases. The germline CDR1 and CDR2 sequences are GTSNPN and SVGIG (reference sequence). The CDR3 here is CAWSLANEQFF. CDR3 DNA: TGTGCCTGGAGTCTGGCCAATGAGCAGTTCTTC. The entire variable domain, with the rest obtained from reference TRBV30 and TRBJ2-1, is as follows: SQTIHQWPATLVQPVGSPLSLECTVEGTSNPNLYWYRQAAGRGLQLLFYSVGIGQISSEVPQNLSASRPQDRQFILSSKKLLLSDSGFYLCAWSLANEQFFGPGTRLTVL.